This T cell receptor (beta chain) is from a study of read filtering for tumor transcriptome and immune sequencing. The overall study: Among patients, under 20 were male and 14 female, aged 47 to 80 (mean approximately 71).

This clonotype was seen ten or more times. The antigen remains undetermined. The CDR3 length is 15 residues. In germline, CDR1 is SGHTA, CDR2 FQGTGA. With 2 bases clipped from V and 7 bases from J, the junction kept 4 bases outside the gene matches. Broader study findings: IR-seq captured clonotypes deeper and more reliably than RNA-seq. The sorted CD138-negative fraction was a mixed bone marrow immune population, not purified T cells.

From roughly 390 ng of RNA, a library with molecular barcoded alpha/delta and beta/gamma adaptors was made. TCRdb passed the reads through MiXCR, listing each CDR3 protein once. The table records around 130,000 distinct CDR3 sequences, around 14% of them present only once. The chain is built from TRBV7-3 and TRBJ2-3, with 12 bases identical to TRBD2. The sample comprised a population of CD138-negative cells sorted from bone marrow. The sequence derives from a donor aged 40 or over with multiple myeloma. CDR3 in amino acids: CASSLLAGGPHTQYF. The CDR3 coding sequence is TGTGCCAGCAGCTTACTAGCGGGAGGGCCTCATACGCAGTATTTT.